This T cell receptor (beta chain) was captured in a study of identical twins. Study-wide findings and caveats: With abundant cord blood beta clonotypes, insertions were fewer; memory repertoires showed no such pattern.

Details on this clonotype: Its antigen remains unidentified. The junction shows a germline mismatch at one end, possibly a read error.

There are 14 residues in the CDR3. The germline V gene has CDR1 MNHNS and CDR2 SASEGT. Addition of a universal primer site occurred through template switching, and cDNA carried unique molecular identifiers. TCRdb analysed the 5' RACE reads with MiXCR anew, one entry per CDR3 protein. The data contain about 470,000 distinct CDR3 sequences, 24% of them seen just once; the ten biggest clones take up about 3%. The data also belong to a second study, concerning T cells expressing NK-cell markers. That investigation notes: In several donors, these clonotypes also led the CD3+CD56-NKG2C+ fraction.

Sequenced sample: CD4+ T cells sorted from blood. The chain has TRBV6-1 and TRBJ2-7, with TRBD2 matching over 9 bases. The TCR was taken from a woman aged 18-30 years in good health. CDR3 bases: TGTGCCAGCAATGAAGGCGGGAGGGCCTACGAGCAGTACTTC. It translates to CASNEGGRAYEQYF.